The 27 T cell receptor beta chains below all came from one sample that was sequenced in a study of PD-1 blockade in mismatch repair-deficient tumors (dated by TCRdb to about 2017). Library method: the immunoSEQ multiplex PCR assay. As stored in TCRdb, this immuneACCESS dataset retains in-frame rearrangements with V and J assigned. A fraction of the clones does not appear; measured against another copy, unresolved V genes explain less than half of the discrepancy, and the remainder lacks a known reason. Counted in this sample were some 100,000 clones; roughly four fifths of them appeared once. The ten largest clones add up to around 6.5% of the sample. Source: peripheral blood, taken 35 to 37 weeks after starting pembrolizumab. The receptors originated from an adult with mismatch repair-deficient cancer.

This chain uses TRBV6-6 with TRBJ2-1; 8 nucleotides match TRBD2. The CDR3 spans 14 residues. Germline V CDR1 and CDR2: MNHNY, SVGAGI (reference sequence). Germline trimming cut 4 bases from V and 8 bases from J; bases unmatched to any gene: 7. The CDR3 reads CASSSSGSFDEQFF. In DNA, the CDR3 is TGTGCCAGCAGTTCCAGCGGGAGTTTCGATGAGCAGTTCTTC.

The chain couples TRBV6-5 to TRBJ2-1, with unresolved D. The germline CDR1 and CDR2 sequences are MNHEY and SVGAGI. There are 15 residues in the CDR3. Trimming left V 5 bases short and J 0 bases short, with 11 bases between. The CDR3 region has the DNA TGTGCCAGCAGTGCGCAGGCAAGCTCCTACAATGAGCAGTTCTTC. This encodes CASSAQASSYNEQFF.

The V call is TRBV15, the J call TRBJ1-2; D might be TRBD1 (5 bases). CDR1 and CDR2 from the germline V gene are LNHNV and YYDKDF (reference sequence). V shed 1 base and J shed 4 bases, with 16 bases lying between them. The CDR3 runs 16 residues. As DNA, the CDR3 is TGTGCCACCAGCAGAGCTCACGTGGGGGGAGTCTATGGCTACACCTTC. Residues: CATSRAHVGGVYGYTF. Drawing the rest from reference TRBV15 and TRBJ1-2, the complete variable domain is DAMVIQNPRYQVTQFGKPVTLSCSQTLNHNVMYWYQQKSSQAPKLLFHYYDKDFNNEADTPDNFQSRRPNTSFCFLDIRSPGLGDTAMYLCATSRAHVGGVYGYTFGSGTRLTVV.

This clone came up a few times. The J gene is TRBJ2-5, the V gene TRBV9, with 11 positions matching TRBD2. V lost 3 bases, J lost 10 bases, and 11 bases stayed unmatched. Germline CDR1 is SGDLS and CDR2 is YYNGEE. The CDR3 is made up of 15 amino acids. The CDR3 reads CASSGRTSGSSIQYF. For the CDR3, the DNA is TGTGCCAGCAGCGGGCGCACTAGCGGGAGTTCTATCCAGTACTTC. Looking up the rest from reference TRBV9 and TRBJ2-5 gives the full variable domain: DSGVTQTPKHLITATGQRVTLRCSPRSGDLSVYWYQQSLDQGLQFLIQYYNGEERAKGNILERFSAQQFPDLHSELNLSSLELGDSALYFCASSGRTSGSSIQYFGPGTRLLVL.

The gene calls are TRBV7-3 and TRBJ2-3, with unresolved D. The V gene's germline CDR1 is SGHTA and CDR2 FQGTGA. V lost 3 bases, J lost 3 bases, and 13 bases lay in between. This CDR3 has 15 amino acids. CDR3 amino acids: CASSLETTITDTQYF. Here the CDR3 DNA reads TGTGCCAGCAGCTTGGAAACCACTATTACAGATACGCAGTATTTT. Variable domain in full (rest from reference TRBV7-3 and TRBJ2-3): GAGVSQTPSNKVTEKGKYVELRCDPISGHTALYWYRQSLGQGPEFLIYFQGTGAADDSGLPNDRFFAVRPEGSVSTLKIQRTERGDSAVYLCASSLETTITDTQYFGPGTRLTVL.

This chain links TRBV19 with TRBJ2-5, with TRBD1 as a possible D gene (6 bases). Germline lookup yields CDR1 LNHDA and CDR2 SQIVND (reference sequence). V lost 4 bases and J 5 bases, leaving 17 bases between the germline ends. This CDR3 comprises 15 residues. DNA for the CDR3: TGTGCCAGTAGTACCCAGGGGACCAACCTGGAGACCCAGTACTTC. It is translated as CASSTQGTNLETQYF.

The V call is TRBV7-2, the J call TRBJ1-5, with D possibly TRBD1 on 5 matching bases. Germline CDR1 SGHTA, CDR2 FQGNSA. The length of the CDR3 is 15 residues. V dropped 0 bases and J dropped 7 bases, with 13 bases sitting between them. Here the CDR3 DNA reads TGTGCCAGCAGCTTAGCTTCTGGGACGGGACAGCCCCAGCATTTT. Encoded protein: CASSLASGTGQPQHF.

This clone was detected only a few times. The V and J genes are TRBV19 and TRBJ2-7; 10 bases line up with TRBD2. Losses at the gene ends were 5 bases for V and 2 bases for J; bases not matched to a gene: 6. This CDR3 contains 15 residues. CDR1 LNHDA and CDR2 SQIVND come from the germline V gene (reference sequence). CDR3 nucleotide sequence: TGTGCCAGTAGTGAATCTAGCGGGAGTCCCTACGAGCAGTACTTC. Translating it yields CASSESSGSPYEQYF.

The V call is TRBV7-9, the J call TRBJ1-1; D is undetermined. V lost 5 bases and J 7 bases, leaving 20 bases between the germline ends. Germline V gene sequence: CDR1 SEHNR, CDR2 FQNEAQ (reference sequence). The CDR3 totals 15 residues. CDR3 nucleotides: TGTGCCAGCAGCGGTTATGAGGGAATTAATGGTGAAGCTTTCTTT. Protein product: CASSGYEGINGEAFF.

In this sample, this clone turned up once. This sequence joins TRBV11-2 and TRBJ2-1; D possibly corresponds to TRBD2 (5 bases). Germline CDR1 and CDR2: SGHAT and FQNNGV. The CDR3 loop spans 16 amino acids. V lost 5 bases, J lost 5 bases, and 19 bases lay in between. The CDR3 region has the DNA TGTGCCAGCAGCCCTGAGAGGATCTCGACTAACAATGAGCAGTTCTTC. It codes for CASSPERISTNNEQFF. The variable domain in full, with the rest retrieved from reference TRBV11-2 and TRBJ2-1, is EAGVAQSPRYKIIEKRQSVAFWCNPISGHATLYWYQQILGQGPKLLIQFQNNGVVDDSQLPKDRFSAERLKGVDSTLKIQPAKLEDSAVYLCASSPERISTNNEQFFGPGTRLTVL.

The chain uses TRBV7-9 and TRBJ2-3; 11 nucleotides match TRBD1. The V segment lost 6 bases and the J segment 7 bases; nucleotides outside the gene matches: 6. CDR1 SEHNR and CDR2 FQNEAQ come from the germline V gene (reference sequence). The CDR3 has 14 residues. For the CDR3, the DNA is TGTGCCAGCAGGGGACAGGGGGTCTCATATACGCAGTATTTT. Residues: CASRGQGVSYTQYF.

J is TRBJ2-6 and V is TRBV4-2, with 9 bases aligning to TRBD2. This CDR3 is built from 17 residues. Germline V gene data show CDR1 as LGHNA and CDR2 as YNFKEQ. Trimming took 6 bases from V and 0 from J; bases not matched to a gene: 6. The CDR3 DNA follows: TGTGCCAGCAGGGAAGAGACTAGCGGCTCTGGGGCCAACGTCCTGACTTTC. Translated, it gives CASREETSGSGANVLTF.

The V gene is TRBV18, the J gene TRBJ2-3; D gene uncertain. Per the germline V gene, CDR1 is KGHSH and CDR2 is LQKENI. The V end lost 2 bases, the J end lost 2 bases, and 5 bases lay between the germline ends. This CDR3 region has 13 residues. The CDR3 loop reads CASSPNPTDTQYF. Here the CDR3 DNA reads TGTGCCAGCTCACCAAACCCCACAGATACGCAGTATTTT.

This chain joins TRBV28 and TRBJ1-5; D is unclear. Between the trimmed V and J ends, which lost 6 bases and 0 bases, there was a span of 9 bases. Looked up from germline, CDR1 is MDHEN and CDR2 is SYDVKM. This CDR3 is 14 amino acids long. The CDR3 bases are TGTGCCAGCAGGGGTTCCTATAGCAATCAGCCCCAGCATTTT. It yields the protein CASRGSYSNQPQHF.

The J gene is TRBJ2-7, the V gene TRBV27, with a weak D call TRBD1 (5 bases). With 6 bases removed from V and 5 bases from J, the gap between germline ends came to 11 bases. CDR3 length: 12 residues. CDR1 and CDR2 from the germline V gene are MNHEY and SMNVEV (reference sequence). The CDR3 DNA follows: TGTGCCAGCAGCTCCAGGGTGAACGAGCAGTACTTC. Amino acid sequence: CASSSRVNEQYF.

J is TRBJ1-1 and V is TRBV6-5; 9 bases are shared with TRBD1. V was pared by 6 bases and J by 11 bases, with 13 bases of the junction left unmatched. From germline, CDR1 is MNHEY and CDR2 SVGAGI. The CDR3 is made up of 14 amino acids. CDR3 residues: CASRVTGGPIQAFF. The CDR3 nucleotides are TGTGCCAGCAGGGTCACAGGGGGCCCTATTCAGGCTTTCTTT.

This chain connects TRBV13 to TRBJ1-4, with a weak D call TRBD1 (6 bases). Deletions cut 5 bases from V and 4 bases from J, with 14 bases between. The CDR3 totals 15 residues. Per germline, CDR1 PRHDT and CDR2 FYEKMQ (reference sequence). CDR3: CASSQRGSGNEKLFF. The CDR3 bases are TGTGCCAGCAGCCAGAGGGGGTCGGGTAATGAAAAACTGTTTTTT.

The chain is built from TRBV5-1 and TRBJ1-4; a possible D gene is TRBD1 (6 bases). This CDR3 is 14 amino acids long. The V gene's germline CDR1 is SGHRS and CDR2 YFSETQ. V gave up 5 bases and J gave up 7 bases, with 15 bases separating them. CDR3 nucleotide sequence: TGCGCCAGCAGGCCCGGGGGGGCGACTGAAAAACTGTTTTTT. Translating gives CASRPGGATEKLFF.

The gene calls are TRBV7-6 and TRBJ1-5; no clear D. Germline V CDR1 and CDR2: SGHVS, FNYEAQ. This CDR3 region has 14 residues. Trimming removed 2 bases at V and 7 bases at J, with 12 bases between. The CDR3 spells CASSLSPVGQPQHF. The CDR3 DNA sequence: TGTGCCAGCAGCTTATCTCCTGTTGGCCAGCCCCAGCATTTT.

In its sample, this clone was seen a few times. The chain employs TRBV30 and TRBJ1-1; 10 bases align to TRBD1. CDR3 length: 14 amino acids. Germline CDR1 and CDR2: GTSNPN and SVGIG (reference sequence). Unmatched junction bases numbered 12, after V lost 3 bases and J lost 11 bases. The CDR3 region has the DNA TGTGCCTGGAGCCGCCCCCCCCGACAGGGGGCGGCTTTCTTT. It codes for CAWSRPPRQGAAFF.

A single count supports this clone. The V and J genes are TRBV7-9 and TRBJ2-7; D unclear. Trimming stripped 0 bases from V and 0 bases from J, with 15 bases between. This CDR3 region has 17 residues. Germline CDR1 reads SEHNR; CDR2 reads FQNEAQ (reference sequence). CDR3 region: CASSLAGRVRASYEQYF. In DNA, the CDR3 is TGTGCCAGCAGCTTAGCCGGGCGAGTCAGAGCCTCCTACGAGCAGTACTTC. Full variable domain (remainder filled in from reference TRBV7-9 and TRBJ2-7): DTGVSQNPRHKITKRGQNVTFRCDPISEHNRLYWYRQTLGQGPEFLTYFQNEAQLEKSRLLSDRFSAERPKGSFSTLEIQRTEQGDSAMYLCASSLAGRVRASYEQYFGPGTRLTVT.

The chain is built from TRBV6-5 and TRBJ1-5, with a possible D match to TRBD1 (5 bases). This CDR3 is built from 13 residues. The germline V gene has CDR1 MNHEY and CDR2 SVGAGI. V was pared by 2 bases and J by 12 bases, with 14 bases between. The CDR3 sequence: CASSYGTSRLQHF. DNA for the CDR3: TGTGCCAGCAGTTACGGGACTTCACGCCTCCAGCATTTT.

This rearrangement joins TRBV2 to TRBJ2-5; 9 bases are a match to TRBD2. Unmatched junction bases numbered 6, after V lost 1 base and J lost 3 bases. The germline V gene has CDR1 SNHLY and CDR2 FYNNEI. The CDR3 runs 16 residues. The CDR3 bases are TGTGCCAGCAGTGAAGAAGGCGGGAGGGCCAAAGAGACCCAGTACTTC. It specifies CASSEEGGRAKETQYF.

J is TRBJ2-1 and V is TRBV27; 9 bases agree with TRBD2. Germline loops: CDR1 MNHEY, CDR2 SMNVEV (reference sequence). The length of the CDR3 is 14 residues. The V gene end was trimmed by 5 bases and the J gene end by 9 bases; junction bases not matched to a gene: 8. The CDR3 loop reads CASSTRSAGGEQFF. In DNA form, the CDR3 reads TGTGCCAGCAGTACCAGATCAGCGGGAGGTGAGCAGTTCTTC.

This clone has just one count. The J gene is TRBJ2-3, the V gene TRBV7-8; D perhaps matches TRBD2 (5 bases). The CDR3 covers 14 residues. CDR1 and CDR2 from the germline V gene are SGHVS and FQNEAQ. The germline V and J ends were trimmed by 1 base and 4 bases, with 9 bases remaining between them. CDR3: CASSLGGRADTQYF. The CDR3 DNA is TGTGCCAGCAGCTTAGGAGGGAGAGCAGATACGCAGTATTTT.

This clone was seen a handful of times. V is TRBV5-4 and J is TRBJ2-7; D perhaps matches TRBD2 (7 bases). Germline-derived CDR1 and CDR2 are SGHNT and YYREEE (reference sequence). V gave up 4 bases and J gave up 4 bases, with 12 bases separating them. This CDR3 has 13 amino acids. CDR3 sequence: CASSLGGGYEQYF. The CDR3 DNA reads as TGTGCCAGCAGCCTGGGAGGGGGATACGAGCAGTACTTC.

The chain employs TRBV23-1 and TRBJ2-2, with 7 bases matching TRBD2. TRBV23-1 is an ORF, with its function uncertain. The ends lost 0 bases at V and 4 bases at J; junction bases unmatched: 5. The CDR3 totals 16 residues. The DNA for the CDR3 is TGCGCCAGCAGTCAATCAGAGGGAGGGCCCACCGGGGAGCTGTTTTTT. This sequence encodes CASSQSEGGPTGELFF.